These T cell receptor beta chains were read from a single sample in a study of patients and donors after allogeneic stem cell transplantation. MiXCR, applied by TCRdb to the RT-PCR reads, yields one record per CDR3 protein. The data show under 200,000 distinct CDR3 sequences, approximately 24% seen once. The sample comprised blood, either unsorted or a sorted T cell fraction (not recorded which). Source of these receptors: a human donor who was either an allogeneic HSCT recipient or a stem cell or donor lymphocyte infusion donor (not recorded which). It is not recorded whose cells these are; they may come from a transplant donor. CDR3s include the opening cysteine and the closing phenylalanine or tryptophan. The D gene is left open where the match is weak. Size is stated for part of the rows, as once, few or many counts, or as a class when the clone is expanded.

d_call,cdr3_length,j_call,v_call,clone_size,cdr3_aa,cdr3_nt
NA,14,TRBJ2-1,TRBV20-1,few,CSARVGRAFGEQFF,TGCAGTGCTAGAGTAGGACGGGCGTTTGGTGAGCAGTTCTTC
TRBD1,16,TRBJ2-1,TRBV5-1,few,CASSSTGTGHINEQFF,TGCGCCAGCAGCAGTACCGGGACAGGGCACATCAATGAGCAGTTCTTC
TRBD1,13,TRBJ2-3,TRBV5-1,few,CASSVDRATAQYF,TGCGCCAGCAGCGTGGACAGGGCCACTGCTCAGTATTTT
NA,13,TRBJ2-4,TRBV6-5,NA,CASSSIAKNIQYF,TGTGCCAGCAGTTCAATAGCCAAAAACATTCAGTACTTC
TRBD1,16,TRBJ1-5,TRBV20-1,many,CSASSAGQGRNQPQHF,TGCAGTGCTAGCTCTGCCGGACAGGGAAGAAATCAGCCCCAGCATTTT
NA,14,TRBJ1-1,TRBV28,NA,CATSSPKLNTEAFF,TGTGCCACCAGTTCGCCGAAGCTAAACACTGAAGCTTTCTTT
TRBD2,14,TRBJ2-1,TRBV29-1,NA,CSVAGTSGRNEQFF,TGCAGCGTTGCGGGGACTAGCGGGAGGAATGAGCAGTTCTTC
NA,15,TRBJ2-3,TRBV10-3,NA,CAIQPDRFGTDTQYF,TGTGCCATCCAACCGGACCGGTTCGGCACAGATACGCAGTATTTT
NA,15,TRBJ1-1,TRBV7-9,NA,CASSSRGTPNTEAFF,TGTGCCAGCAGCTCTAGAGGGACACCAAACACTGAAGCTTTCTTT
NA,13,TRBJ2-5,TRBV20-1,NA,CSARVPDLETQYF,TGCAGTGCTAGAGTTCCGGACCTGGAGACCCAGTACTTC
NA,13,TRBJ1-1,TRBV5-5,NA,CASSLESYTEAFF,TGTGCCAGCAGCTTGGAGTCATACACTGAAGCTTTCTTT
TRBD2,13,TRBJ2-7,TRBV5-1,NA,CASSLTRGGKQYF,TGCGCCAGCAGCTTGACGCGGGGGGGCAAGCAGTACTTC
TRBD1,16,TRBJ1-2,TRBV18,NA,CASSPPWDRGISGYTF,TGTGCCAGCTCACCACCATGGGACAGGGGCATATCTGGCTACACCTTC
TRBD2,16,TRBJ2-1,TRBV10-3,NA,CAISVRLASSYNEQFF,TGTGCCATCAGTGTTCGACTAGCTAGCTCCTACAATGAGCAGTTCTTC
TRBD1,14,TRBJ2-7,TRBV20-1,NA,CSAFYGTGGYEQYF,TGCAGTGCCTTCTACGGGACAGGGGGCTACGAGCAGTACTTC
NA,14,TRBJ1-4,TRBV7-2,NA,CASSLWTENEKLFF,TGTGCCAGCAGCCTCTGGACAGAAAATGAAAAACTGTTTTTT
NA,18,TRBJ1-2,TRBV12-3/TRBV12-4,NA,CASSSRSPRPGSNYGYTF,TGTGCCAGCAGTTCCCGTTCTCCCCGACCCGGATCTAACTATGGCTACACCTTC
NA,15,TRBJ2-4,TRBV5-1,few,CASSLEDSSRDIQYF,TGCGCCAGCAGCTTGGAGGACAGCTCGAGGGACATTCAGTACTTC
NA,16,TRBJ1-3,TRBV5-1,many,CASSLIWGSSGNTIYF,TGCGCCAGCAGCTTGATATGGGGGAGCTCTGGAAACACCATATATTTT
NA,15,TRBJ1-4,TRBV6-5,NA,CASRPTVTGLEKLFF,TGTGCCAGCAGACCAACAGTGACCGGTTTGGAAAAACTGTTTTTT
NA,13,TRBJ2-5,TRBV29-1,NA,CSARRMSGETQYF,TGCAGCGCGCGTCGCATGTCGGGAGAGACCCAGTACTTC
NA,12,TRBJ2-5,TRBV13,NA,CASSISLETQYF,TGTGCCAGCAGCATAAGCCTCGAGACCCAGTACTTC
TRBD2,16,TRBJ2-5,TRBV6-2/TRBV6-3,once,CASSLELADPKETQYF,TGTGCCAGCAGCTTAGAACTAGCGGACCCAAAAGAGACCCAGTACTTC
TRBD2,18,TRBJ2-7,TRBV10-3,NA,CAISPNGLPAGERYEQYF,TGTGCCATCAGTCCCAACGGCCTACCAGCGGGGGAAAGATACGAGCAGTACTTC
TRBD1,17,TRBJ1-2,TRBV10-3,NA,CAISEPGGIGTGDGYTF,TGTGCCATCAGTGAACCAGGAGGGATCGGGACAGGGGATGGCTACACCTTC
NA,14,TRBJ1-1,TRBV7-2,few,CASSLAPANTEAFF,TGTGCCAGCAGCTTAGCGCCCGCGAACACTGAAGCTTTCTTT
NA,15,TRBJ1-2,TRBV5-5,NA,CASSPGPESSYGYTF,TGTGCCAGCAGCCCGGGGCCTGAATCTAGCTATGGCTACACCTTC
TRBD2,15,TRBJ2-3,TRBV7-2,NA,CASSPRGGFTDTQYF,TGTGCCAGCAGCCCGCGGGGGGGCTTCACAGATACGCAGTATTTT
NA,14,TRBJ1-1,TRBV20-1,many,CSASQPGQNTEAFF,TGCAGTGCTAGCCAACCGGGACAGAACACTGAAGCTTTCTTT
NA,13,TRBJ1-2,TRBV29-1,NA,CSVESGRSSGYTF,TGCAGCGTTGAATCGGGACGTTCGAGTGGCTACACCTTC
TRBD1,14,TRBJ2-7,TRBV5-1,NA,CASSLTKDRVEQYF,TGCGCCAGCAGCTTAACTAAAGACAGGGTCGAGCAGTACTTC
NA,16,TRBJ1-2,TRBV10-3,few,CAPGVGWQGEPYGYTF,TGTGCCCCCGGAGTCGGGTGGCAGGGTGAACCCTATGGCTACACCTTC
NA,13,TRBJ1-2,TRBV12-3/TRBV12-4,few,CATNRADNYGYTF,TGTGCCACTAACCGGGCCGATAACTATGGCTACACCTTC
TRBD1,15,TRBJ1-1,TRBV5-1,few,CASSFTGTGNTEAFF,TGCGCCAGCAGCTTTACCGGGACAGGGAACACTGAAGCTTTCTTT
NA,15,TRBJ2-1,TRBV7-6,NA,CASSQYDTARDEQFF,TGTGCCAGCAGCCAATACGACACGGCCCGGGATGAGCAGTTCTTC
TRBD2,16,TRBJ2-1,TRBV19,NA,CASSIGPGPGRDEQFF,TGTGCCAGTAGTATAGGTCCAGGTCCGGGGAGGGATGAGCAGTTCTTC
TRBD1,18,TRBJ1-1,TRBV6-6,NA,CASSYVAGGSSGITEAFF,TGTGCCAGCAGTTACGTCGCAGGGGGCAGCTCGGGCATCACTGAAGCTTTCTTT
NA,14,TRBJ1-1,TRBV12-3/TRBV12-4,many,CASSAQGMNTEAFF,TGTGCCAGCAGTGCACAGGGCATGAACACTGAAGCTTTCTTT
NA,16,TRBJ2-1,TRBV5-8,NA,CASSLGGRLSYNEQFF,TGTGCCAGCAGCTTGGGGGGGCGCCTCTCCTACAATGAGCAGTTCTTC
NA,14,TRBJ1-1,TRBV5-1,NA,CASSVSQQNTEAFF,TGCGCCAGCAGTGTAAGCCAACAGAACACTGAAGCTTTCTTT
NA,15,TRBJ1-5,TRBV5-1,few,CASSLSGASNQPQHF,TGCGCCAGCAGCCTCAGTGGAGCTAGCAATCAGCCCCAGCATTTT
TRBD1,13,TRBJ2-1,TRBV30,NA,CAWDRGGYNEQFF,TGTGCCTGGGACAGGGGGGGGTACAATGAGCAGTTCTTC
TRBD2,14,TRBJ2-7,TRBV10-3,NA,CAISETTSGYEQYF,TGTGCCATCAGTGAAACTACTAGCGGCTACGAGCAGTACTTC
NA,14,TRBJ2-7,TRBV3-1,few,CASSDNTFRDEQYF,TGTGCCAGCAGCGATAACACGTTCCGTGACGAGCAGTACTTC
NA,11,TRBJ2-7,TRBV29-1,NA,CSVGQTYEQYF,TGCAGCGTGGGACAAACCTACGAGCAGTACTTC
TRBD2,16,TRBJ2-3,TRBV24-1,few,CATSGLAGAETDTQYF,TGTGCCACCAGTGGTTTAGCGGGGGCGGAGACAGATACGCAGTATTTT
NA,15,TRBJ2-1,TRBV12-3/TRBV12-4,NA,CASSLSAGSGNEQFF,TGTGCCAGCAGTTTATCCGCGGGATCGGGGAATGAGCAGTTCTTC
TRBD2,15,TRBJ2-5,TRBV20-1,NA,CSARGKREDQETQYF,TGCAGTGCTAGGGGGAAGCGGGAGGACCAAGAGACCCAGTACTTC
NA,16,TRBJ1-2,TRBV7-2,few,CASSTGGGALLYGYTF,TGTGCCAGCAGCACAGGCGGGGGGGCACTTTTGTATGGCTACACCTTC
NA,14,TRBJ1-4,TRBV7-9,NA,CASSRGQTNEKLFF,TGTGCCAGCAGCCGCGGACAAACTAATGAAAAACTGTTTTTT
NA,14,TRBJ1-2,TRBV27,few,CASSFGPPIPGYTF,TGTGCCAGCAGTTTCGGTCCCCCAATCCCCGGCTACACCTTC
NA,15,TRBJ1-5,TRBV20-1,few,CSAREDSGGNQPQHF,TGCAGTGCTAGAGAGGACTCCGGGGGCAATCAGCCCCAGCATTTT
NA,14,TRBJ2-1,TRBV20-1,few,CSAEEGPSYNEQFF,TGCAGTGCTGAGGAGGGGCCCTCCTACAATGAGCAGTTCTTC
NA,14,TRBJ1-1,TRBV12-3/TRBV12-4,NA,CASHWGTDNTEAFF,TGTGCCAGCCATTGGGGGACGGACAACACTGAAGCTTTCTTT